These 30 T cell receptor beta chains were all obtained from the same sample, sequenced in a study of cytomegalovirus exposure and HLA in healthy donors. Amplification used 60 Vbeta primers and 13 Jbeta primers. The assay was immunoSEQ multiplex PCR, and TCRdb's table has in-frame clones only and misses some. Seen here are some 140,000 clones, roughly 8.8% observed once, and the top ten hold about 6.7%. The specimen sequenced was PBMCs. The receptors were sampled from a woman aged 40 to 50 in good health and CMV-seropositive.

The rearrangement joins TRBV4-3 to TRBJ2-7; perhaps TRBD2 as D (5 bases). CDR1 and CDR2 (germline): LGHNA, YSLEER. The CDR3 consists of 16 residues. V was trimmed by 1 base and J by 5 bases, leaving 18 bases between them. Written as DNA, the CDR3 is TGCGCCAGCAGCCAAGCCCTCCGGGGAGCTATGGACGAGCAGTACTTC. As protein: CASSQALRGAMDEQYF.

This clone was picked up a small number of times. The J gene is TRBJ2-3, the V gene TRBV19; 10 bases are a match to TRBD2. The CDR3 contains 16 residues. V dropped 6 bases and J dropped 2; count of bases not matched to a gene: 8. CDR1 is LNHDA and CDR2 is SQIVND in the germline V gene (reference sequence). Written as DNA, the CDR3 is TGTGCCAGTAGCACGGGACTAGCGAGAATCACAGATACGCAGTATTTT. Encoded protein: CASSTGLARITDTQYF. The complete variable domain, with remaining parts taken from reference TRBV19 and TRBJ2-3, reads DGGITQSPKYLFRKEGQNVTLSCEQNLNHDAMYWYRQDPGQGLRLIYYSQIVNDFQKGDIAEGYSVSREKKESFPLTVTSAQKNPTAFYLCASSTGLARITDTQYFGPGTRLTVL.

In DNA, the CDR3 is TGTGCCAGCAGCCCAGGGACAGGGGCTGGAAACACCATATATTTT. It yields the protein CASSPGTGAGNTIYF. The chain uses TRBV7-9 and TRBJ1-3; 10 bases fit TRBD1. CDR1 is SEHNR and CDR2 is FQNEAQ in the germline V gene (reference sequence). V lost 5 bases and J lost 2; bases outside the gene matches: 3. There are 15 residues in the CDR3.

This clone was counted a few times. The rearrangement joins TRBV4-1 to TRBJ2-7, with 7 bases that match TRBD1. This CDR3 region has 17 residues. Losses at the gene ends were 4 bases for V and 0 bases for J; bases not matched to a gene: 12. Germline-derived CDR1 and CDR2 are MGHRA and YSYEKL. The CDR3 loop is CASSLRFFAGGSYEQYF. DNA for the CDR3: TGCGCCAGCAGCCTACGTTTTTTTGCAGGGGGCTCCTACGAGCAGTACTTC.

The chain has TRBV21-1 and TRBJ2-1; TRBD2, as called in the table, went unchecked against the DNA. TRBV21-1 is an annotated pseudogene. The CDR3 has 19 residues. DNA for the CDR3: TGTGCCAGCAGCAAAATCGGGACTAGCGCGGTTAGCTCCTACAATGAGCAGTTCTTC. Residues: CASSKIGTSAVSSYNEQFF.

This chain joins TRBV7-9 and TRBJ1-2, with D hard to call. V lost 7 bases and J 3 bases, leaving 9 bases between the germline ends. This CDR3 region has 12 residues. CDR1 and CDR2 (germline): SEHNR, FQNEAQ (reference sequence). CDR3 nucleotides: TGTGCCAGCACCTCCCAGGACTATGGCTACACCTTC. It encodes CASTSQDYGYTF.

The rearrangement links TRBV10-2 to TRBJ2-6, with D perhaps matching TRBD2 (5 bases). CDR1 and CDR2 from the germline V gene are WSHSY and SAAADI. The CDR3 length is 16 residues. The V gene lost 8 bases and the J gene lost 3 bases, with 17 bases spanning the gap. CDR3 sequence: CASGEGGLFGANVLTF. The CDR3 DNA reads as TGCGCCAGCGGGGAAGGAGGACTGTTTGGGGCCAACGTCCTGACTTTC.

This CDR3 is CASSPTAEARYQYF. CDR3 coding DNA: TGTGCCAGCAGCCCCACTGCGGAGGCCAGATACCAGTATTTT. The gene calls are TRBV5-4 and TRBJ2-3; D might be TRBD2 (5 bases). The CDR3 covers 14 residues. The V and J ends lost 4 bases and 12 bases respectively, with 21 bases between them. Germline CDR1 is SGHNT and CDR2 is YYREEE (reference sequence).

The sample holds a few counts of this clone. The DNA for the CDR3 is TGTGCCAGCAGCTTGGGCAGGGGGAGCTCCTATAATTCACCCCTCCACTTT. Translating gives CASSLGRGSSYNSPLHF. V gene TRBV5-6 combines with J gene TRBJ1-6; 7 bases match TRBD1. The CDR3 covers 17 residues. Germline V gene sequence: CDR1 SGHDT, CDR2 YYEEEE. J gave up 0 bases and V 0 bases, and 3 bases lay outside the gene matches.

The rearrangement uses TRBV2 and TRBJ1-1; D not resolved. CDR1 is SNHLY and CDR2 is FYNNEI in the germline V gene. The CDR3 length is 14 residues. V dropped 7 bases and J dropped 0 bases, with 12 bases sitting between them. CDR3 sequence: CASTADNMNTEAFF. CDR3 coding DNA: TGTGCCAGCACTGCAGACAACATGAACACTGAAGCTTTCTTT.

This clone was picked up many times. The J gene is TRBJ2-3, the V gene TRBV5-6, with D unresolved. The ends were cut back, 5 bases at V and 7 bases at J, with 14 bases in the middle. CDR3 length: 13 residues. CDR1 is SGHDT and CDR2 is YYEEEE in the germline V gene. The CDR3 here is CASRPTGSHTQYF. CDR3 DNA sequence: TGTGCCAGCAGGCCCACTGGTAGCCATACGCAGTATTTT. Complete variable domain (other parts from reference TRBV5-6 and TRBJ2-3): DAGVTQSPTHLIKTRGQQVTLRCSPKSGHDTVSWYQQALGQGPQFIFQYYEEEERQRGNFPDRFSGHQFPNYSSELNVNALLLGDSALYLCASRPTGSHTQYFGPGTRLTVL.

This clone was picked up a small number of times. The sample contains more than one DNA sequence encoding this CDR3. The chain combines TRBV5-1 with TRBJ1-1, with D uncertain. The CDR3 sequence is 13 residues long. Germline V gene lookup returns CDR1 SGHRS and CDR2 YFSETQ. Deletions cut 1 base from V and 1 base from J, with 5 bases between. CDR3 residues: CASSLTRNTEAFF. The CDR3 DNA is TGCGCCAGCAGCTTGACCAGGAACACTGAAGCTTTCTTT.

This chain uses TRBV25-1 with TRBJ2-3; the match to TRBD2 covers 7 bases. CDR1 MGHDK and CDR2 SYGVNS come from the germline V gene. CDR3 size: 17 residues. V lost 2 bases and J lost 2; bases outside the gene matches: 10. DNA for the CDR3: TGTGCCAGCAGTGAAACAGCGGGACGTATTAACACAGATACGCAGTATTTT. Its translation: CASSETAGRINTDTQYF.

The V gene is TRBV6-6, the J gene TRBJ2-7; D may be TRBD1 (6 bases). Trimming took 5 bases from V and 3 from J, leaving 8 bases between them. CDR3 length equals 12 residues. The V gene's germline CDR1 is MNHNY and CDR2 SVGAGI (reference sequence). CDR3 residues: CASSPGDYEQYF. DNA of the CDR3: TGTGCCAGCAGTCCAGGGGACTACGAGCAGTACTTC.

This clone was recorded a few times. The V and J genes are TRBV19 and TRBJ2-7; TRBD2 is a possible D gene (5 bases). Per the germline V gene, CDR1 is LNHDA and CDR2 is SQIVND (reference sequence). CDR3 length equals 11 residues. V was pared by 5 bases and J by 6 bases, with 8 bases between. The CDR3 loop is CASSDEGEQYF. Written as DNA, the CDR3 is TGTGCCAGTAGTGACGAGGGCGAGCAGTACTTC. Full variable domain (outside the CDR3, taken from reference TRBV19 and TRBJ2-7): DGGITQSPKYLFRKEGQNVTLSCEQNLNHDAMYWYRQDPGQGLRLIYYSQIVNDFQKGDIAEGYSVSREKKESFPLTVTSAQKNPTAFYLCASSDEGEQYFGPGTRLTVT.

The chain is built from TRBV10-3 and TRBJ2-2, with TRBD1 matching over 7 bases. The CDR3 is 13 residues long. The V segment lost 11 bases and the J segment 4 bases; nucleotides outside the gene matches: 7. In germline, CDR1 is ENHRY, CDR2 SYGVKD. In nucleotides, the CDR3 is TGTGCCTTAAAACGACAGGGCACCGGGGAGCTGTTTTTT. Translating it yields CALKRQGTGELFF.

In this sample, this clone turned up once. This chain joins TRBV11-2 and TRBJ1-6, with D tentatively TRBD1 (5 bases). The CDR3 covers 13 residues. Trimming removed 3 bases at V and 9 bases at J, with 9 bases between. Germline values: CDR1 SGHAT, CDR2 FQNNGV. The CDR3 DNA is TGTGCCAGCAGCTTTGATAGGGGTTCACCCCTCCACTTT. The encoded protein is CASSFDRGSPLHF.

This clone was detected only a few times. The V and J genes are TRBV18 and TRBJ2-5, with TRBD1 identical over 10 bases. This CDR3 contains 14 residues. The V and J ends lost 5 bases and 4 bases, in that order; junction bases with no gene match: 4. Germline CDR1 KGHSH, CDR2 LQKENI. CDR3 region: CASSTRTGGETQYF. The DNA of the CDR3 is TGTGCCAGCTCAACCCGGACAGGGGGAGAGACCCAGTACTTC.

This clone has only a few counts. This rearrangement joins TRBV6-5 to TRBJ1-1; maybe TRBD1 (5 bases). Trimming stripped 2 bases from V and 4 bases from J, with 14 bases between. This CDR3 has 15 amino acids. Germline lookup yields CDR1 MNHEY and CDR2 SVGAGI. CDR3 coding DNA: TGTGCCAGCAGTTACAGGGGTGTTCAGGGCACTGAAGCTTTCTTT. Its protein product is CASSYRGVQGTEAFF.

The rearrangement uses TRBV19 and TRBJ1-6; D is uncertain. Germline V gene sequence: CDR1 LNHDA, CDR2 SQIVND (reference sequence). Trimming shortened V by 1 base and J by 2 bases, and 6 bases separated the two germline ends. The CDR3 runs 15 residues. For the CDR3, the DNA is TGTGCCAGTAGTATAGGGGCAGCCTATAATTCACCCCTCCACTTT. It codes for CASSIGAAYNSPLHF.

CDR3 in amino acids: CASSFGTGGTDTQYF. CDR3 in DNA: TGTGCCAGCAGCTTCGGGACAGGGGGCACAGATACGCAGTATTTT. V is TRBV7-9 and J is TRBJ2-3, with 10 bases matching TRBD1. V shed 3 bases and J 1 base; nucleotides not matched to a gene: 1. The germline gives CDR1 SEHNR, CDR2 FQNEAQ (reference sequence). This CDR3 has 15 residues.

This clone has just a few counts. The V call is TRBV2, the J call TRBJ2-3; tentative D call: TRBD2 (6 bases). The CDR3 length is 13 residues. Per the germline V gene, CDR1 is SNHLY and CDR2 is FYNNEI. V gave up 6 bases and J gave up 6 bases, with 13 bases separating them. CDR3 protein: CASRGTPLDTQYF. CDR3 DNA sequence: TGTGCCAGCAGGGGGACTCCCCTGGATACGCAGTATTTT.

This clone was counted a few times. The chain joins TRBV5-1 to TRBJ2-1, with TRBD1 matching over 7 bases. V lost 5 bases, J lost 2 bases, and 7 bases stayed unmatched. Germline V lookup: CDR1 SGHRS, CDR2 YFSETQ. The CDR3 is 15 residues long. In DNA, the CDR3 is TGCGCCAGCAGAGTCGGGCAGGGGGCCTACAATGAGCAGTTCTTC. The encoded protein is CASRVGQGAYNEQFF.

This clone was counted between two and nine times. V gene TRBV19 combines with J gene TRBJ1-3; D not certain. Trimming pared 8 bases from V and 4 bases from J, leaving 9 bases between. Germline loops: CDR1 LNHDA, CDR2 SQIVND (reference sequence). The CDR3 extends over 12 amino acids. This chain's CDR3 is CASRGDGNTIYF. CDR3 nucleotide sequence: TGTGCCAGTCGGGGTGACGGAAACACCATATATTTT.

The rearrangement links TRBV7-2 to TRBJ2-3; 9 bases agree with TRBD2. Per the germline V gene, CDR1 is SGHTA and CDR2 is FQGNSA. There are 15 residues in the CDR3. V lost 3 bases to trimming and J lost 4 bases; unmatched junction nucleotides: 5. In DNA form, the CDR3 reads TGTGCCAGCAGCTTCAAGCGACTAGCGGCAGATACGCAGTATTTT. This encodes CASSFKRLAADTQYF.

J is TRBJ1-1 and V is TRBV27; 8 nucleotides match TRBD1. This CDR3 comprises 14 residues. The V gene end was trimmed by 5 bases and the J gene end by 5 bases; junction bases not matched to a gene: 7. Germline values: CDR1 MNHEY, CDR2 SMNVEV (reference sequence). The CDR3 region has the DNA TGTGCCAGCAGTCGGGACAGGCGGGGGACTGAAGCTTTCTTT. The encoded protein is CASSRDRRGTEAFF.

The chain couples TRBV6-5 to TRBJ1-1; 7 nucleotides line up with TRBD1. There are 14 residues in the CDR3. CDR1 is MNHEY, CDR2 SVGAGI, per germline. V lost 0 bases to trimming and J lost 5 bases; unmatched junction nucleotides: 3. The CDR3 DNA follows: TGTGCCAGCAGTTACTCTGGCAGGGGGACTGAAGCTTTCTTT. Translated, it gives CASSYSGRGTEAFF.

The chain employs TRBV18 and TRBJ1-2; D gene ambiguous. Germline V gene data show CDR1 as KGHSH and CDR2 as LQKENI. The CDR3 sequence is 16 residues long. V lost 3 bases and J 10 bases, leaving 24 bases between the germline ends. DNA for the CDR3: TGTGCCAGCTCACCTGGGAGACAAGCCCTTTATGCAGTCTACACCTTC. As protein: CASSPGRQALYAVYTF.

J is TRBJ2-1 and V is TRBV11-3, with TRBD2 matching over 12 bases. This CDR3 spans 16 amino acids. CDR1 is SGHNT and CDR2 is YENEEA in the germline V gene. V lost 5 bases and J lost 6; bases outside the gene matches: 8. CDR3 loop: CASSPLAGGPTNEQFF. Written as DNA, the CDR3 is TGTGCCAGCAGCCCCCTAGCGGGGGGGCCCACCAATGAGCAGTTCTTC. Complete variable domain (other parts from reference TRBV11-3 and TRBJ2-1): EAGVVQSPRYKIIEKKQPVAFWCNPISGHNTLYWYLQNLGQGPELLIRYENEEAVDDSQLPKDRFSAERLKGVDSTLKIQPAELGDSAVYLCASSPLAGGPTNEQFFGPGTRLTVL.

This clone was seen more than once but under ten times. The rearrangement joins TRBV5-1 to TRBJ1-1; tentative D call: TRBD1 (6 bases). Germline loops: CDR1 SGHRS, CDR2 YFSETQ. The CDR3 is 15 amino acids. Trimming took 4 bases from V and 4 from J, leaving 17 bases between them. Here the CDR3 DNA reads TGCGCCAGCAGCCTCGGGGGGGGCAGGGGCACTGAAGCTTTCTTT. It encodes CASSLGGGRGTEAFF. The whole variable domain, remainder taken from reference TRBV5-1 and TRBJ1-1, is KAGVTQTPRYLIKTRGQQVTLSCSPISGHRSVSWYQQTPGQGLQFLFEYFSETQRNKGNFPGRFSGRQFSNSRSEMNVSTLELGDSALYLCASSLGGGRGTEAFFGQGTRLTVV.